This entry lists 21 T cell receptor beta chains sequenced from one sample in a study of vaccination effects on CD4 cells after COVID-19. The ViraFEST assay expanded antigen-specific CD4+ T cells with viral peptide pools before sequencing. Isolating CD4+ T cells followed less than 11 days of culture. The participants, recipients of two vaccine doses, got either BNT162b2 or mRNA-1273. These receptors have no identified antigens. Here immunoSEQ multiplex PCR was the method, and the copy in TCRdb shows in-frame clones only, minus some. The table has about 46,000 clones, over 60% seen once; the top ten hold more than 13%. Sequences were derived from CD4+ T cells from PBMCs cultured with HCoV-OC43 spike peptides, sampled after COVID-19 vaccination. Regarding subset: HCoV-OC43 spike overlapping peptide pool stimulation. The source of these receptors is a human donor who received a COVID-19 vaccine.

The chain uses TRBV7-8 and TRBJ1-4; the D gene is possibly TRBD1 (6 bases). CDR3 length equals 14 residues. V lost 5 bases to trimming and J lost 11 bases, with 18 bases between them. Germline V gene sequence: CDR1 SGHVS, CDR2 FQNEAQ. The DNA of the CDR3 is TGTGCCAGCAGCATGCAGCGCGGGGGCCTTAAACTGTTTTTT. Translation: CASSMQRGGLKLFF.

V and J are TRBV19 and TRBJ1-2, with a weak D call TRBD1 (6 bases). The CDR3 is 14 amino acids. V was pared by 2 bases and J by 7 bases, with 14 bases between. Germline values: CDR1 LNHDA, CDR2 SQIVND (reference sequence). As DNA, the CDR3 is TGTGCCAGTAGTATATCCAGGGGAGGGAGTGGCTACACCTTC. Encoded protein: CASSISRGGSGYTF.

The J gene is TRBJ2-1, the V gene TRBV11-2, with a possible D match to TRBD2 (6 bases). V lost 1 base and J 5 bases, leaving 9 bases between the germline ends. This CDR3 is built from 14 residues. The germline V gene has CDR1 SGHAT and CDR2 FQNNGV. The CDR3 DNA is TGTGCCAGCAGCTTAGGGACTACCGACAATGAGCAGTTCTTC. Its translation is CASSLGTTDNEQFF.

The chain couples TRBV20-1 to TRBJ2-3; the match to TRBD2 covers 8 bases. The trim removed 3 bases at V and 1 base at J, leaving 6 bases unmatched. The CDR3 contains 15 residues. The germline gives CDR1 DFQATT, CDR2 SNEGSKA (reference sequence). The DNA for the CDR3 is TGCAGTGCTAGTCCTAGAGCGGGGGGCACAGATACGCAGTATTTT. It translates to CSASPRAGGTDTQYF.

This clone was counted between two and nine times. The CDR3 DNA is TGCGCCAGCAGGGGACAGTCCGTTACGTTTACCGGGGAGCTGTTTTTT. Amino acid sequence: CASRGQSVTFTGELFF. The chain uses TRBV4-1 and TRBJ2-2, with 7 bases matching TRBD1. This CDR3 contains 16 residues. With V trimmed by 6 bases and J by 5 bases, 12 bases remained unmatched. The germline V gene has CDR1 MGHRA and CDR2 YSYEKL.

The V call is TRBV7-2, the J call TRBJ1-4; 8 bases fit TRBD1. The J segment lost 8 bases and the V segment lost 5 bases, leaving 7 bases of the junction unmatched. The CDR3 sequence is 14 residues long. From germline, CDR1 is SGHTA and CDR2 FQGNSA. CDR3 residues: CASSPDRGAEKLFF. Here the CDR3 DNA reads TGTGCCAGCAGCCCCGACAGGGGAGCGGAAAAACTGTTTTTT.

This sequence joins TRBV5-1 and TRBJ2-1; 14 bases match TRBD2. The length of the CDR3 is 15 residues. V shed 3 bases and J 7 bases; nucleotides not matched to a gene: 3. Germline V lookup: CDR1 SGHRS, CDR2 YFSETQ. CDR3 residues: CASSSRLAGGNEQFF. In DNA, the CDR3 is TGCGCCAGCAGCTCCCGACTAGCGGGGGGGAATGAGCAGTTCTTC.

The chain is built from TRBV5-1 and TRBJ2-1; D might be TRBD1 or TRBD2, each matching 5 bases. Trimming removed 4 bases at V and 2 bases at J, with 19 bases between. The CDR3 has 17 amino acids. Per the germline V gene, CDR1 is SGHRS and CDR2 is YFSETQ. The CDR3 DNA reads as TGCGCCAGCAGCCCTGGATCGGGACGGGGCGCCTACAATGAGCAGTTCTTC. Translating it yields CASSPGSGRGAYNEQFF.

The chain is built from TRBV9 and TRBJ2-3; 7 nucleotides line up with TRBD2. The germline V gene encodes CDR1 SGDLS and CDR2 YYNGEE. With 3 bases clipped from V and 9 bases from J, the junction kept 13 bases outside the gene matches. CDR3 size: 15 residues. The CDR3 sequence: CASSGVAGAGGTQYF. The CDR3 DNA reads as TGTGCCAGCAGCGGAGTAGCGGGCGCTGGGGGGACGCAGTATTTT.

The CDR3 protein is CASSLGRTTNEKLFF. The CDR3 nucleotides are TGTGCCAGCAGCTTGGGGAGGACAACTAATGAAAAACTGTTTTTT. The gene calls are TRBV5-4 and TRBJ1-4, with unresolved D. Germline V gene lookup returns CDR1 SGHNT and CDR2 YYREEE (reference sequence). V was cut by 0 bases and J by 0 bases, with 6 bases left in between. The CDR3 consists of 15 residues. Based on the CDR3 plus reference TRBV5-4 and TRBJ1-4, the full variable domain is ETGVTQSPTHLIKTRGQQVTLRCSSQSGHNTVSWYQQALGQGPQFIFQYYREEENGRGNFPPRFSGLQFPNYSSELNVNALELDDSALYLCASSLGRTTNEKLFFGSGTQLSVL.

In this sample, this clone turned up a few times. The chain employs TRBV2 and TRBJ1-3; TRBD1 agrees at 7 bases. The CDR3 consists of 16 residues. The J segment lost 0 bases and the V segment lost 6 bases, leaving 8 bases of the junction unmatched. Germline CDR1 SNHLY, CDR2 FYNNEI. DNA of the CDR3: TGTGCCAGCAGCGCTAACAGGGGAGGCTCTGGAAACACCATATATTTT. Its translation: CASSANRGGSGNTIYF.

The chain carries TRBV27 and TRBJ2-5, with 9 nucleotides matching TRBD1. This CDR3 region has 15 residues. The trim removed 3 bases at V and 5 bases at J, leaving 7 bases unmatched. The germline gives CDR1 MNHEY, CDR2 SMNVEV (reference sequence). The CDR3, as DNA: TGTGCCAGCAGTTTCGGGACAGGGACTCGGGAGACCCAGTACTTC. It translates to CASSFGTGTRETQYF.

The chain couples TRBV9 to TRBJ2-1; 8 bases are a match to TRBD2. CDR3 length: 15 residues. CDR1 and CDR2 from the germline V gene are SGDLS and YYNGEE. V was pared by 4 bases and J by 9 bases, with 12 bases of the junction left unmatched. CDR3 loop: CASSPRGTSGSEQFF. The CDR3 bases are TGTGCCAGCAGCCCTCGAGGTACTAGCGGAAGTGAGCAGTTCTTC. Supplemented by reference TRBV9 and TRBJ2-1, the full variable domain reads DSGVTQTPKHLITATGQRVTLRCSPRSGDLSVYWYQQSLDQGLQFLIQYYNGEERAKGNILERFSAQQFPDLHSELNLSSLELGDSALYFCASSPRGTSGSEQFFGPGTRLTVL.

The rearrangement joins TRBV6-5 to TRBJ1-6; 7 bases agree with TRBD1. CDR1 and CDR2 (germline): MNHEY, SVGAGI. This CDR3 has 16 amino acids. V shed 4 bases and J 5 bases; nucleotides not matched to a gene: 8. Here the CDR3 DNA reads TGTGCCAGCAGTTCCCAGGGGGAGCTAAATAATTCACCCCTCCACTTT. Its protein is CASSSQGELNNSPLHF.

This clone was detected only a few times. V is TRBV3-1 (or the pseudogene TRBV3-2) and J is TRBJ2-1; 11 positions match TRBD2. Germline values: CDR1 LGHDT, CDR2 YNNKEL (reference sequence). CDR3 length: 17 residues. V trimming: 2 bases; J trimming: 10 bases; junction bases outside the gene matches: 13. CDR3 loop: CASSQLSGLAGGGEQFF. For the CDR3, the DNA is TGTGCCAGCAGCCAACTATCTGGGCTAGCGGGAGGAGGGGAGCAGTTCTTC.

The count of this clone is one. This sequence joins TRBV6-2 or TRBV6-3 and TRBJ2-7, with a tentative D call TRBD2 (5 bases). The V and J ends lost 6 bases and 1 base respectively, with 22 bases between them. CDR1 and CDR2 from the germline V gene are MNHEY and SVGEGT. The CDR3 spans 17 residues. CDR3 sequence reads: CASSPYSGIRNSYEQYF. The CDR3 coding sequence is TGTGCCAGCAGCCCCTATTCCGGGATCCGAAATTCCTACGAGCAGTACTTC.

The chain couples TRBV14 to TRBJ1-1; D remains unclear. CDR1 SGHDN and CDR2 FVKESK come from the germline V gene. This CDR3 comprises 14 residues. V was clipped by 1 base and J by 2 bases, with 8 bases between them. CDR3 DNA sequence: TGTGCCAGCAGCCAAGTTGCAGGAAACACTGAAGCTTTCTTT. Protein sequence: CASSQVAGNTEAFF.

The CDR3 sequence is CASSILLAGGPHEQYF. For the CDR3, the DNA is TGTGCCAGTAGTATCCTACTAGCGGGAGGGCCGCACGAGCAGTACTTC. The chain combines TRBV19 with TRBJ2-7, with TRBD2 identical over 13 bases. Germline V lookup: CDR1 LNHDA, CDR2 SQIVND (reference sequence). The CDR3 spans 16 residues. The junction had 7 bases not matched to a gene; V was cut back by 3 bases and J by 5 bases.

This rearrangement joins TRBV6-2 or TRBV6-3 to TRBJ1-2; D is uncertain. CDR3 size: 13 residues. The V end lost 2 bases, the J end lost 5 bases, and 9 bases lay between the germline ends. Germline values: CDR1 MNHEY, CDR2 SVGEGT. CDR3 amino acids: CASSYRDIYGYTF. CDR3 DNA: TGTGCCAGCAGTTACAGGGATATATATGGCTACACCTTC.

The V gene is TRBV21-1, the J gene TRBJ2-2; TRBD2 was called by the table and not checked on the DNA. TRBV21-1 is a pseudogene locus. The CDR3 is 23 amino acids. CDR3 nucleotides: TGTGCCAGCAAAGAGGGCGGGAGAGCGGAGAATCAAAGAGAGTCGGGGAACACCGGGGAGCTGTTTTTT. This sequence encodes CASKEGGRAENQRESGNTGELFF.

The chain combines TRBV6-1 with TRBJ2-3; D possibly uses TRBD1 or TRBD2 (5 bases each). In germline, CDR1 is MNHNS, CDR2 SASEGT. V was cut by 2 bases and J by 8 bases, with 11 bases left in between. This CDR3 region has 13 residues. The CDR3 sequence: CASSERGAGTQYF. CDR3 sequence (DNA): TGTGCCAGCAGTGAAAGAGGGGCGGGTACGCAGTATTTT.